These T cell receptor beta chains were read from a single sample in a study of graft-versus-host responses after intestinal transplantation. These receptors lack a known antigen. Some clones are missing from TCRdb's copy, which holds only in-frame ones; the method was immunoSEQ multiplex PCR. This table holds over 80,000 clones, 91% found once. The sequences come from unstimulated CD4+ T cells sorted from spleen or lymph node cells, collected before transplant. These receptor sequences come from a human donor who was the organ donor for an intestinal transplant. The CDR3 runs from the conserved cysteine through the conserved F or W. A D gene is named only where the DNA matches it firmly. For some rows the clone size is stated as once, few or many, or as a class when expanded; others skip it.

TRBD1	NA	TRBV5-1	TRBJ1-2	TGCGCCAGCAGCAAGACCAGGGGGCAGAGCGGCTACACCTTC	CASSKTRGQSGYTF
NA	NA	TRBV7-3	TRBJ2-2	TGTGCCAGCAGCTTCAGGGGTACCGGGGAGCTGTTTTTT	CASSFRGTGELFF
NA	NA	TRBV18	TRBJ2-1	TGTGCCAGCTCACCACTGATGGGAGGCACGGAGCAGTTCTTC	CASSPLMGGTEQFF
NA	NA	TRBV5-1	TRBJ1-6	TGCGCCAGCAGCTTTTCCCGGGACAAGGGTTCACCCCTCCACTTT	CASSFSRDKGSPLHF
NA	NA	TRBV10-3	TRBJ1-2	TGTGCCATCAGTGAGGAGGGAGGGGGCTACACCTTC	CAISEEGGGYTF
TRBD2	NA	TRBV7-6	TRBJ2-5	TGTGCCAGCAGCTTAGTTTTCGCGGGGGGGCAAGAGACCCAGTACTTC	CASSLVFAGGQETQYF
TRBD1	NA	TRBV7-8	TRBJ1-6	TGTGCCAGCAGCCCGCTAAGGACAGGAGCGACCGGTTCACCCCTCCACTTT	CASSPLRTGATGSPLHF
NA	NA	TRBV7-2	TRBJ2-3	TGTGCCAGCAGCCACGGGGGAGATACGCAGTATTTT	CASSHGGDTQYF
NA	NA	TRBV4-3	TRBJ2-2	TGCGCCAGCAGCCAAGACACAGGGACCGGGGAGCTGTTTTTT	CASSQDTGTGELFF
NA	NA	TRBV18	TRBJ2-5	TGTGCCAGCTCACCAGGCAGGAAAGAGACCCAGTACTTC	CASSPGRKETQYF
NA	NA	TRBV7-2	TRBJ2-3	TGTGCCAGCAGCTTAGGGCAGGCAGATACGCAGTATTTT	CASSLGQADTQYF
TRBD1	NA	TRBV4-3	TRBJ1-4	TGCGCCAGCAGCTCCCTGGGACAGCCCTTTAATGAAAAACTGTTTTTT	CASSSLGQPFNEKLFF
TRBD1	NA	TRBV19	TRBJ1-1	TGTGCCAGTAGGACAGGGGGCAAAGCTGAAGCTTTCTTT	CASRTGGKAEAFF
TRBD1	NA	TRBV4-1	TRBJ2-5	TGCGCCAGCAGCCAAGTCGGGACAGGGGAGGGTTGGGAGACCCAGTACTTC	CASSQVGTGEGWETQYF
TRBD1	once	TRBV10-1	TRBJ1-2	TGCGCCAGCAGTCCCGGGACAGTCGACTACTACACCTTC	CASSPGTVDYYTF
TRBD1	NA	TRBV2	TRBJ1-2	TGTGCCAGCACCCTTGACAGGGGACGAGGCTACACCTTC	CASTLDRGRGYTF
NA	NA	TRBV9	TRBJ1-4	TGTGCCAGCAGCGTAGTGGGGGCAGGGAATGAAAAACTGTTTTTT	CASSVVGAGNEKLFF
NA	NA	TRBV18	TRBJ2-2	TGTGCCAGCTCACCTCTGAGGACCGGGGAGCTGTTTTTT	CASSPLRTGELFF
NA	NA	TRBV2	TRBJ2-2	TGTGCCAGCAGTGAAGGCGGTCGGGAGCTGTTTTTT	CASSEGGRELFF
TRBD1	NA	TRBV7-2	TRBJ1-6	TGTGCCAGCAGCCCAAGGACAGGTTATAATTCACCCCTCCACTTT	CASSPRTGYNSPLHF
NA	NA	TRBV25-1	TRBJ2-2	TGTGCCAGCAGTGAACAGGGGAACACCGGGGAGCTGTTTTTT	CASSEQGNTGELFF
NA	NA	TRBV7-2	TRBJ1-6	TGTGCCAGCAGCTTAGTCGTCAGGGTAGGGGATTCACCCCTCCACTTT	CASSLVVRVGDSPLHF
NA	NA	TRBV4-1	TRBJ2-1	TGCGCCAGCAGCCAAGCGGGGAGCTCCTACAATGAGCAGTTCTTC	CASSQAGSSYNEQFF
NA	NA	TRBV7-2	TRBJ1-3	TGTGCCAGCAGTTTTTACAGGGTGTCTGGAAACACCATATATTTT	CASSFYRVSGNTIYF
NA	NA	TRBV19	TRBJ1-2	TGTGCCAGTAGTATACCCCAAGACAGGACTTACGGCTACACCTTC	CASSIPQDRTYGYTF
NA	few	TRBV28	TRBJ1-1	TGTGCCAGGGGAGCGGACACTGAAGCTTTCTTT	CARGADTEAFF
NA	NA	TRBV9	TRBJ1-1	TGTGCCAGCAGCGCAGTGAGGAACGCGAACACTGAAGCTTTCTTT	CASSAVRNANTEAFF
NA	once	TRBV14	TRBJ1-1	TGTGCCAGCAGCCAAGATAGCGCCAGATCCCAAGCTTTCTTT	CASSQDSARSQAFF
TRBD1	NA	TRBV18	TRBJ2-2	TGTGCCAGCTCACCACGATCCGGGACAGGGGTTAGCGGGGAGCTGTTTTTT	CASSPRSGTGVSGELFF
NA	once	TRBV7-3	TRBJ2-2	TGTGCCAGCAGCTTCTGGGTGCCCGGGACCGGGGAGCTGTTTTTT	CASSFWVPGTGELFF
NA	once	TRBV7-3	TRBJ1-6	TGTGCCAGCAGCTTAACGGGGGGGTTAGATTCACCCCTCCACTTT	CASSLTGGLDSPLHF
TRBD1	NA	TRBV7-9	TRBJ2-7	TGTGCCAGCAGCGGCGGCCGGGACAGTGACTACGAGCAGTACTTC	CASSGGRDSDYEQYF
NA	once	TRBV11-2	TRBJ2-2	TGTGCCAGCAGCTTAGAAGGGGCAGGGCGAGCCGGGGAGCTGTTTTTT	CASSLEGAGRAGELFF
NA	NA	TRBV5-6	TRBJ2-7	TGTGCCAGCAGCTTGGACAGCACCTACGAGCAGTACTTC	CASSLDSTYEQYF
NA	NA	TRBV28	TRBJ1-4	TGTGCCAGCAGTTCGACACCCTCTAATGAAAAACTGTTTTTT	CASSSTPSNEKLFF
NA	once	TRBV6-1	TRBJ2-5	TGTGCCAGCTCGAGACTTACTGAGACCCAGTACTTC	CASSRLTETQYF
TRBD1	NA	TRBV7-9	TRBJ1-2	TGTGCCAGCACGCGGGACAGCACCTATGGCTACACCTTC	CASTRDSTYGYTF
NA	once	TRBV20-1	TRBJ1-1	TGCAGTGCGCGCAGGGTCACTGAAGCTTTCTTT	CSARRVTEAFF
TRBD1	NA	TRBV25-1	TRBJ1-3	TGTGCCAGCAGTCCCCGGACAGGGGCGAGCTCTGGAAACACCATATATTTT	CASSPRTGASSGNTIYF
NA	NA	TRBV6-5	TRBJ1-1	TGTGCCAGCAACGAAGGACAGATAGTGTTTACTGAAGCTTTCTTT	CASNEGQIVFTEAFF
NA	NA	TRBV7-3	TRBJ1-1	TGTGCCAGCAGCTCGGAGGTGAACACTGAAGCTTTCTTT	CASSSEVNTEAFF
NA	NA	TRBV11-2	TRBJ1-1	TGTGCCAGCAGCCAAGGAGCGGGGAACACTGAAGCTTTCTTT	CASSQGAGNTEAFF
TRBD1	NA	TRBV10-2	TRBJ2-2	TGCGCCAGCAGTGAGGACAGGGTCTCCCTAAACACCGGGGAGCTGTTTTTT	CASSEDRVSLNTGELFF
NA	NA	TRBV21-1	TRBJ1-6	TGTGCCACCCCAATCATTAATTCACCCCTCCACTTT	CATPIINSPLHF
NA	NA	TRBV11-2	TRBJ2-7	TGTGCCAGCAGCCGAAGCGACTACGAGCAGTACTTC	CASSRSDYEQYF
TRBD1	NA	TRBV30	TRBJ1-2	TGTGCCTGGAGCCGGGACAGCCCCTATGGCTACACCTTC	CAWSRDSPYGYTF
TRBD1	NA	TRBV2	TRBJ1-2	TGTGCCAGCAGACCGACAGGGTTAAGGGGGAACACCTTC	CASRPTGLRGNTF
NA	NA	TRBV5-8	TRBJ1-1	TGTGCCAGCAGCTCCGGACTTCCGAACACTGAAGCTTTCTTT	CASSSGLPNTEAFF
TRBD2	NA	TRBV4-2	TRBJ2-2	TGTGCCAGCAGCCTACGACTAGCGGGGATTGCCGGGGAGCTGTTTTTT	CASSLRLAGIAGELFF
TRBD1	NA	TRBV4-1	TRBJ1-1	TGCGCCAGCAGCCAAGCCCCCGGGACAGGGAACACTGAAGCTTTCTTT	CASSQAPGTGNTEAFF
NA	NA	TRBV5-4	TRBJ2-3	TGTGCCAGCAGCCCCTCCCGGTGGACTAGCACAGATACGCAGTATTTT	CASSPSRWTSTDTQYF
TRBD1	NA	TRBV11-2	TRBJ2-1	TGTGCCAGCAGCTTAAAGAGACAGGGTCTTCATGAGCAGTTCTTC	CASSLKRQGLHEQFF
NA	NA	TRBV10-3	TRBJ2-7	TGTGCCATCAGTGAATTCAACGAGCAGTACTTC	CAISEFNEQYF
NA	NA	TRBV7-2	TRBJ1-4	TGTGCCAGCAGCTTGTTCAGGGGAGCAACTAATGAAAAACTGTTTTTT	CASSLFRGATNEKLFF
TRBD1	NA	TRBV2	TRBJ2-3	TGTGCCAGCAGTGGAGCAGGGGGCATAGCAGATACGCAGTATTTT	CASSGAGGIADTQYF
NA	NA	TRBV7-9	TRBJ1-1	TGTGCCAGCAGCTATAGCGGGGGGCTGGTGAACACTGAAGCTTTCTTT	CASSYSGGLVNTEAFF
TRBD1	NA	TRBV6-6	TRBJ1-5	TGTGCCAGCATCGGACAGGGAAGCCAGCCCCAGCATTTT	CASIGQGSQPQHF
NA	NA	TRBV9	TRBJ2-7	TGTGCCAGCAGCGTAGGCCCGGGCTCCTACGAGCAGTACTTC	CASSVGPGSYEQYF
TRBD1	NA	TRBV5-1	TRBJ1-6	TGCGCCAGCAGAACTACAGGGGCTGGCTATTCACCCCTCCACTTT	CASRTTGAGYSPLHF
NA	NA	TRBV5-1	TRBJ1-1	TGCGCCAGCAGCTTGGATGGACAGATGAACACTGAAGCTTTCTTT	CASSLDGQMNTEAFF